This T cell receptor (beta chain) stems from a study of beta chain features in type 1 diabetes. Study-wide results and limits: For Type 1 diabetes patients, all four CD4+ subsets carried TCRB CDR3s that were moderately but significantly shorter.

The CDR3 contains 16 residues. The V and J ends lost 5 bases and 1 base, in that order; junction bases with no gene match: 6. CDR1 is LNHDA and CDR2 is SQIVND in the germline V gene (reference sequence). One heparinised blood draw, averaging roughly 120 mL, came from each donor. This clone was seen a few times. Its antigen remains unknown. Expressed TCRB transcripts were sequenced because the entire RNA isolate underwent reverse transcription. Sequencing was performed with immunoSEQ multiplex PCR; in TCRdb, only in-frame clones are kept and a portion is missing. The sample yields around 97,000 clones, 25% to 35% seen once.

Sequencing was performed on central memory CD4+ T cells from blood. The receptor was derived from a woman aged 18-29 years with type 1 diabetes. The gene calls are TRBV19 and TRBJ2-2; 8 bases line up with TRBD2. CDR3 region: CASSFRLAGNTGELFF. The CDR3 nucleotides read TGTGCCAGTAGTTTCCGTCTAGCGGGGAACACCGGGGAGCTGTTTTTT.